Listed below are T cell receptor beta chains from one sample, sequenced in a study of blood T cells in healthy people across ages. TCRdb fed the 5' RACE reads into MiXCR, producing one record per CDR3 protein. Of about 1,400,000 distinct CDR3 sequences listed, roughly 45% were seen once; the top ten hold roughly 7.9%. The material sequenced was blood. The receptors here all came from a woman aged 18-29 years in good health. Both conserved end residues are part of each CDR3. A D gene is named only where the DNA matches it firmly. Only part of the rows carry a size: once, few, many, or a class if the clone is expanded.

J gene: TRBJ2-3
clone size: few
V gene: TRBV5-5
D gene: -
CDR3 DNA: TGTGCCAGCACCAGGGAATTTTCTCTCACAGATACGCAGTATTTT
CDR3 protein: CASTREFSLTDTQYF

J gene: TRBJ2-7
clone size: -
V gene: TRBV27
D gene: -
CDR3 DNA: TGTGCCAGCAGTTTTAAAAGGTACCCCTACGAGCAGTACTTC
CDR3 protein: CASSFKRYPYEQYF

J gene: TRBJ2-7
clone size: -
V gene: TRBV3-1
D gene: -
CDR3 DNA: TGTGCCAGCAGCCCTTCAAGGGGGGGCTACGAGCAGTACTTC
CDR3 protein: CASSPSRGGYEQYF

J gene: TRBJ2-5
clone size: few
V gene: TRBV29-1
D gene: -
CDR3 DNA: TGCAGCCCGCGGACCTCGGTAGGGACCCAGTACTTC
CDR3 protein: CSPRTSVGTQYF

J gene: TRBJ2-5
clone size: -
V gene: TRBV5-1
D gene: TRBD1
CDR3 DNA: TGCGCCAGCAGCGCCGGGACAGTATCCACGGTAGGGCAGTACTTC
CDR3 protein: CASSAGTVSTVGQYF

J gene: TRBJ2-5
clone size: once
V gene: TRBV11-1
D gene: -
CDR3 DNA: TGTGCCAGCAGCTTAGGAGGCGGAGGGACCTTCCAAGAGACCCAGTACTTC
CDR3 protein: CASSLGGGGTFQETQYF

J gene: TRBJ2-3
clone size: -
V gene: TRBV7-3
D gene: -
CDR3 DNA: TGTGCCAGCAGCTCGGACCTGAGCACAGATACGCAGTATTTT
CDR3 protein: CASSSDLSTDTQYF

J gene: TRBJ2-4
clone size: -
V gene: TRBV5-1
D gene: -
CDR3 DNA: TGCGCCAGCAGCGCCCGCACTTGGGGCGACGTTGCCAAAAACATTCAGTACTTC
CDR3 protein: CASSARTWGDVAKNIQYF

J gene: TRBJ2-1
clone size: -
V gene: TRBV6-5
D gene: TRBD2
CDR3 DNA: TGTGCCAGCAGCCCCTTCTCTAGCGGGAGGCCGAATGAGCAGTTCTTC
CDR3 protein: CASSPFSSGRPNEQFF

J gene: TRBJ2-7
clone size: -
V gene: TRBV29-1
D gene: TRBD2
CDR3 DNA: TGCAGCGTTGATGCACTAGCGGGAGCTCTTGGGTCCTACAATGAGCAGTACTTC
CDR3 protein: CSVDALAGALGSYNEQYF

J gene: TRBJ1-1
clone size: -
V gene: TRBV9
D gene: -
CDR3 DNA: TGTGCCAGCAGCGAGCCTCTGCAGGGGAACACTGAAGCTTTCTTT
CDR3 protein: CASSEPLQGNTEAFF

J gene: TRBJ2-1
clone size: -
V gene: TRBV4-1
D gene: -
CDR3 DNA: TGCGCCAGCAGCCAACTCCAGGGAATATCCCAGTTCTTC
CDR3 protein: CASSQLQGISQFF

J gene: TRBJ2-7
clone size: -
V gene: TRBV9
D gene: TRBD2
CDR3 DNA: TGTGCCAGCAGCGTGGCTAGCGGGAGTACTTTCCACGAGCAGTACTTC
CDR3 protein: CASSVASGSTFHEQYF

J gene: TRBJ2-1
clone size: few
V gene: TRBV7-3
D gene: -
CDR3 DNA: TGTGCCAGCAGCTTTGCCGGGCAGAACAATGAGCAGTTCTTC
CDR3 protein: CASSFAGQNNEQFF

J gene: TRBJ1-3
clone size: -
V gene: TRBV15
D gene: -
CDR3 DNA: TGTGCCACCAGCACCACGGACACCTACTCTGGAAACACCATATATTTT
CDR3 protein: CATSTTDTYSGNTIYF

J gene: TRBJ2-7
clone size: -
V gene: TRBV27
D gene: TRBD2
CDR3 DNA: TGTGCCAGCAATCCACAGCTAGCGGGGTACGAGCAGTACTTC
CDR3 protein: CASNPQLAGYEQYF

J gene: TRBJ1-2
clone size: once
V gene: TRBV6-5
D gene: -
CDR3 DNA: TGTACCAGCAGTTCTCGGGGAGGGAGGAAGGGCTACACCTTC
CDR3 protein: CTSSSRGGRKGYTF

J gene: TRBJ1-2
clone size: -
V gene: TRBV12-3/TRBV12-4
D gene: -
CDR3 DNA: TGTGCCAGCAGTTTGGTGGGATGGTATGGCTACACCTTC
CDR3 protein: CASSLVGWYGYTF

J gene: TRBJ2-7
clone size: -
V gene: TRBV5-1
D gene: TRBD2
CDR3 DNA: TGCGCCAGCACCACAGCTAGCGGGAGTGTCTACGAGCAGTACTTC
CDR3 protein: CASTTASGSVYEQYF

J gene: TRBJ2-7
clone size: -
V gene: TRBV28
D gene: -
CDR3 DNA: TGTGCCAGCAGTTTCCATGCCTACGAGCAGTACTTC
CDR3 protein: CASSFHAYEQYF

J gene: TRBJ1-2
clone size: -
V gene: TRBV4-1
D gene: -
CDR3 DNA: TGCGCCAGCAGCCAAGATAGATCTAATGCCGGGATCAGCGGCTATGGCTACACCTTC
CDR3 protein: CASSQDRSNAGISGYGYTF

J gene: TRBJ2-7
clone size: -
V gene: TRBV29-1
D gene: TRBD1
CDR3 DNA: TGCAGCGTCTTAACAGGGGCGAACTCCTACGAGCAGTACTTC
CDR3 protein: CSVLTGANSYEQYF

J gene: TRBJ2-7
clone size: -
V gene: TRBV7-2
D gene: -
CDR3 DNA: TGTGCCAGCAGCTTAATGGGGTTCTCCTACGAGCAGTACTTC
CDR3 protein: CASSLMGFSYEQYF

J gene: TRBJ2-2
clone size: -
V gene: TRBV25-1
D gene: TRBD1
CDR3 DNA: TGTGCCAGCAGAAGAGGGACAGGGGTGATCGTCGGGGAGCTGTTTTTT
CDR3 protein: CASRRGTGVIVGELFF

J gene: TRBJ2-2
clone size: -
V gene: TRBV20-1
D gene: TRBD2
CDR3 DNA: TGCAGTGCTAGCGGGAGGGCCGACGGGGAGCTGTTTTTT
CDR3 protein: CSASGRADGELFF

J gene: TRBJ2-2
clone size: few
V gene: TRBV18
D gene: -
CDR3 DNA: TGTGCCAGCTCACCACCGTCGGACACCGGGGAGCTGTTTTTT
CDR3 protein: CASSPPSDTGELFF

J gene: TRBJ2-4
clone size: -
V gene: TRBV4-1
D gene: -
CDR3 DNA: TGCGCCAGCAGCCAAGGGGGGGAGATTCAGTACTTC
CDR3 protein: CASSQGGEIQYF

J gene: TRBJ1-1
clone size: -
V gene: TRBV20-1
D gene: -
CDR3 DNA: TGCAGTGCTGGAACCCTGACATCGGTGAACACTGAAGCTTTCTTT
CDR3 protein: CSAGTLTSVNTEAFF

J gene: TRBJ2-1
clone size: -
V gene: TRBV20-1
D gene: -
CDR3 DNA: TGCAGCACGGACAGTGTCCATGAGCAGTTCTTC
CDR3 protein: CSTDSVHEQFF

J gene: TRBJ2-7
clone size: few
V gene: TRBV20-1
D gene: -
CDR3 DNA: TGCAGTGCTAGAGGTACTGGGCCATACGAGCAGTACTTC
CDR3 protein: CSARGTGPYEQYF

J gene: TRBJ2-2
clone size: -
V gene: TRBV7-3
D gene: TRBD1
CDR3 DNA: TGTGCCAGCAGCCCAACCGGGACAGGGGGCCCCGGGGAGCTGTTTTTT
CDR3 protein: CASSPTGTGGPGELFF

J gene: TRBJ2-7
clone size: -
V gene: TRBV7-9
D gene: TRBD2
CDR3 DNA: TGTGCCAGCAGCTGGACTAGCGGGGGATCGACCGAGCAGTACTTC
CDR3 protein: CASSWTSGGSTEQYF

J gene: TRBJ2-3
clone size: -
V gene: TRBV7-3
D gene: TRBD2
CDR3 DNA: TGTGCCAGCAGCTTGGGTAGCGGGGGGGTCACAGATACGCAGTATTTT
CDR3 protein: CASSLGSGGVTDTQYF

J gene: TRBJ1-1
clone size: -
V gene: TRBV20-1
D gene: TRBD1
CDR3 DNA: TGCAGTGCTAGTAGAACACAGGGGCTAGGAGCTTTCTTT
CDR3 protein: CSASRTQGLGAFF

J gene: TRBJ1-2
clone size: -
V gene: TRBV6-1
D gene: TRBD1
CDR3 DNA: TGTGCCAGCAGTGAGACAGGGTTTGTGGACTATGGCTACACCTTC
CDR3 protein: CASSETGFVDYGYTF

J gene: TRBJ2-2
clone size: -
V gene: TRBV6-5
D gene: -
CDR3 DNA: TGTGCCAGCAGCCGGACGTTGCACACCGGGGAGCTGTTTTTT
CDR3 protein: CASSRTLHTGELFF

J gene: TRBJ2-1
clone size: -
V gene: TRBV4-2
D gene: -
CDR3 DNA: TGTGCCAGTCAAAGGGGAGACAATGAGCAGTTCTTC
CDR3 protein: CASQRGDNEQFF

J gene: TRBJ2-7
clone size: few
V gene: TRBV10-3
D gene: -
CDR3 DNA: TGTGCCATCAGTGAGTCATCGGTCCACGAGCAGTACTTC
CDR3 protein: CAISESSVHEQYF

J gene: TRBJ2-7
clone size: -
V gene: TRBV6-1
D gene: -
CDR3 DNA: TGTGCCAGCAGTGAAGCGCGGGGGACATATAACACCTACGAGCAGTACTTC
CDR3 protein: CASSEARGTYNTYEQYF

J gene: TRBJ2-2
clone size: -
V gene: TRBV25-1
D gene: -
CDR3 DNA: TGTGCCAGCAGTGGTTCCGGGAGTCCCGGGGAGCTGTTTTTT
CDR3 protein: CASSGSGSPGELFF

J gene: TRBJ2-3
clone size: -
V gene: TRBV4-2
D gene: -
CDR3 DNA: TGTGCCAGCAGCCAAGCGGCAATGTCCACAGATACGCAGTATTTT
CDR3 protein: CASSQAAMSTDTQYF

J gene: TRBJ2-1
clone size: -
V gene: TRBV7-6
D gene: TRBD2
CDR3 DNA: TGTGCCAGCAGCCCACAGGAGGTAGCGGGGAGCAATGAGCAGTTCTTC
CDR3 protein: CASSPQEVAGSNEQFF

J gene: TRBJ2-1
clone size: -
V gene: TRBV7-8
D gene: -
CDR3 DNA: TGTGCCAGCAGCTTAAGCCGCCATGAGCAGTTCTTC
CDR3 protein: CASSLSRHEQFF

J gene: TRBJ2-6
clone size: -
V gene: TRBV20-1
D gene: -
CDR3 DNA: TGCAGTGCTGGGAAGGCTGGGGCCAACGTCCTGACTTTT
CDR3 protein: CSAGKAGANVLTF

J gene: TRBJ1-5
clone size: -
V gene: TRBV6-2/TRBV6-3
D gene: -
CDR3 DNA: TGTGCCAGCAGTGTTAAGAGCAATCAGCCCCAGCATTTT
CDR3 protein: CASSVKSNQPQHF

J gene: TRBJ2-3
clone size: -
V gene: TRBV28
D gene: TRBD2
CDR3 DNA: TGTGCCAGCAGACCTACCGTAGCGGGGGGGCAATGGGATACGCAGTATTTT
CDR3 protein: CASRPTVAGGQWDTQYF

J gene: TRBJ2-1
clone size: -
V gene: TRBV9
D gene: TRBD2
CDR3 DNA: TGTGCCAGCAGCGTAGGTCTAGCGGGGCGTGAGCAGTTCTTC
CDR3 protein: CASSVGLAGREQFF

J gene: TRBJ2-7
clone size: -
V gene: TRBV5-1
D gene: TRBD1
CDR3 DNA: TGCGCCAGCGGAGGACAGGGAGCGCTGGACGAGCAGTACTTC
CDR3 protein: CASGGQGALDEQYF

J gene: TRBJ1-2
clone size: -
V gene: TRBV5-6
D gene: -
CDR3 DNA: TGTGCCAGCAGCAGATCCGGGAGCTATGGCTACACCTTC
CDR3 protein: CASSRSGSYGYTF

J gene: TRBJ1-2
clone size: -
V gene: TRBV6-5
D gene: -
CDR3 DNA: TGTGCCAGCAGGCCCCAAGGTGGCGGCTACACCTTC
CDR3 protein: CASRPQGGGYTF

J gene: TRBJ2-7
clone size: -
V gene: TRBV7-8
D gene: -
CDR3 DNA: TGTGCCAGCAGCTCGGGGGATTGGCGGAAAGCCTACGAGCAGTACTTC
CDR3 protein: CASSSGDWRKAYEQYF

J gene: TRBJ2-1
clone size: -
V gene: TRBV12-3/TRBV12-4
D gene: -
CDR3 DNA: TGTGCCAGCAGTTTTTGGGGCCGGGCGGAGCAGTTCTTC
CDR3 protein: CASSFWGRAEQFF

J gene: TRBJ2-7
clone size: few
V gene: TRBV6-5
D gene: TRBD2
CDR3 DNA: TGTGCCAGCAGTTACCGGACTAGCGGGAGGAGGGAGCAGTACTTC
CDR3 protein: CASSYRTSGRREQYF

J gene: TRBJ2-1
clone size: few
V gene: TRBV12-5
D gene: -
CDR3 DNA: TGTGCTAGTGGTTTGTATGGGCTAGCCCGTAGCCCCCCTTACAATGAGCAGTTCTTC
CDR3 protein: CASGLYGLARSPPYNEQFF

J gene: TRBJ2-7
clone size: few
V gene: TRBV30
D gene: -
CDR3 DNA: TGTGCCTGGAGTACGGGTGACGAGCAGTACTTC
CDR3 protein: CAWSTGDEQYF